The 13 T cell receptor beta chains below were found in one sample sequenced in a study of blood T cell repertoires in COVID-19. The repertoire was sequenced with immunoSEQ multiplex PCR; TCRdb's copy has only in-frame clones and lacks some. In the table there are hundreds of thousands of clones, around 88% of which are singletons. Sequenced material: peripheral blood. The receptors were gathered from a woman between 70 and 85 years old with COVID-19, enrolled during active disease.

The DNA of the CDR3 is TGTGCCAGCAGCAAGGACAGGGAAAAGGAAAAACTGTTTTTT. Its translation: CASSKDREKEKLFF. The V gene is TRBV6-2 or TRBV6-3, the J gene TRBJ1-4, with 8 bases matching TRBD1. V lost 6 bases, J lost 8 bases, and 8 bases stayed unmatched. CDR1 and CDR2 (germline): MNHEY, SVGEGT. The CDR3 is made up of 14 amino acids.

The rearrangement uses TRBV6-5 and TRBJ2-3, with a possible D match to TRBD1 (5 bases). Germline assignment: CDR1 MNHEY and CDR2 SVGAGI. V lost 2 bases to trimming and J lost 2 bases, with 8 bases between them. The CDR3 is 14 amino acids. The CDR3 nucleotides are TGTGCCAGCAGTTACCGTGGGGCCACAGATACGCAGTATTTT. The encoded protein is CASSYRGATDTQYF.

J is TRBJ2-5 and V is TRBV5-1; D remains unclear. V lost 0 bases to trimming and J lost 1 base, with 7 bases between them. CDR3 length: 14 residues. The germline V gene has CDR1 SGHRS and CDR2 YFSETQ. CDR3 loop: CASSLGLSQETQYF. The CDR3 DNA follows: TGCGCCAGCAGCTTGGGACTGAGCCAAGAGACCCAGTACTTC.

The CDR3 DNA reads as TGTGCCAGTAGTAGACAGGGAGGAGGCAATCAGCCCCAGCATTTT. Amino acid sequence: CASSRQGGGNQPQHF. The V call is TRBV19, the J call TRBJ1-5, with 7 nucleotides matching TRBD1. The CDR3 totals 15 residues. The trim removed 4 bases at V and 2 bases at J, leaving 5 bases unmatched. CDR1 is LNHDA and CDR2 is SQIVND in the germline V gene (reference sequence).

About this clone: The junction differs from germline at one of its ends, possibly a read error. The genes are TRBV24-1 and TRBJ1-2, with TRBD1 identical over 9 bases. The CDR3 contains 12 residues. Per the germline V gene, CDR1 is KGHDR and CDR2 is SFDVKD. CDR3 amino acids: CATSDLGTGIIF. CDR3 in DNA: TGTGCCACCAGTGATTTGGGGACAGGGATTATCTTC.

This clone was detected once. CDR3 nucleotides: TGTGCCAGTAGTATACAGGGACTAGCCAAAAACATTCAGTACTTC. Protein sequence: CASSIQGLAKNIQYF. This chain links TRBV19 with TRBJ2-4; D might be TRBD2 (6 bases). Trimming removed 2 bases at V and 0 bases at J, with 8 bases between. Germline assignment: CDR1 LNHDA and CDR2 SQIVND (reference sequence). This CDR3 comprises 15 residues.

The rearrangement joins TRBV29-1 to TRBJ1-1; 7 bases match TRBD1. The CDR3 covers 14 residues. Germline CDR1 SQVTM, CDR2 ANQGSEA. The V gene end was trimmed by 3 bases and the J gene end by 5 bases; junction bases not matched to a gene: 9. The CDR3: CSVEGRQGATEAFF. The CDR3, as DNA: TGCAGCGTTGAGGGTCGACAGGGTGCTACTGAAGCTTTCTTT.

The V call is TRBV4-2, the J call TRBJ2-1; 11 bases agree with TRBD1. Germline V gene data show CDR1 as LGHNA and CDR2 as YNFKEQ. The CDR3 sequence is 16 residues long. Germline trimming cut 5 bases from V and 6 bases from J; bases unmatched to any gene: 9. The CDR3 coding sequence is TGTGCCAGCAGCTCCACCGGGACAGGGGGTCGCAATGAGCAGTTCTTC. This translates into CASSSTGTGGRNEQFF.

The chain couples TRBV30 to TRBJ1-1; D remains unclear. Looked up from germline, CDR1 is GTSNPN and CDR2 is SVGIG (reference sequence). V lost 3 bases and J lost 4, with 9 bases in between. This CDR3 comprises 12 residues. CDR3 nucleotide sequence: TGTGCCTGGAGCCCCCTGAGCACTGAAGCTTTCTTT. Its translation is CAWSPLSTEAFF.

The chain combines TRBV3-1 (or the pseudogene TRBV3-2) with TRBJ2-5; 10 nucleotides align to TRBD2. Germline V gene sequence: CDR1 LGHDT, CDR2 YNNKEL (reference sequence). There are 18 residues in the CDR3. The trim removed 1 base at V and 2 bases at J, leaving 10 bases unmatched. The CDR3 is CASSQVRIAGGYQETQYF. For the CDR3, the DNA is TGTGCCAGCAGCCAAGTTAGAATAGCGGGGGGTTATCAAGAGACCCAGTACTTC.

The CDR3, as DNA: TGTGCCAGCAGGAGCCTAACAGGAACCGGGGAGCTGTTTTTT. The encoded protein is CASRSLTGTGELFF. The chain combines TRBV6-5 with TRBJ2-2; maybe TRBD1 (5 bases). Germline CDR1 MNHEY, CDR2 SVGAGI. CDR3 length: 14 residues. Deletions cut 6 bases from V and 5 bases from J, with 13 bases between.

V gene TRBV19 combines with J gene TRBJ1-2; D is undetermined. V gave up 1 base and J gave up 4 bases, with 16 bases separating them. Looked up from germline, CDR1 is LNHDA and CDR2 is SQIVND (reference sequence). This CDR3 is built from 16 residues. Written as DNA, the CDR3 is TGTGCCAGTAGTATAGCCTCGGAGGGCGCTGCCTATGGCTACACCTTC. As protein: CASSIASEGAAYGYTF.

The rearrangement links TRBV9 to TRBJ1-1; D gene ambiguous. Germline assignment: CDR1 SGDLS and CDR2 YYNGEE. V lost 0 bases, J lost 1 base, and 7 bases lay in between. The CDR3 is made up of 14 amino acids. This CDR3 reads CASSVAVRNTEAFF. The CDR3 nucleotides read TGTGCCAGCAGCGTAGCTGTCAGGAACACTGAAGCTTTCTTT.